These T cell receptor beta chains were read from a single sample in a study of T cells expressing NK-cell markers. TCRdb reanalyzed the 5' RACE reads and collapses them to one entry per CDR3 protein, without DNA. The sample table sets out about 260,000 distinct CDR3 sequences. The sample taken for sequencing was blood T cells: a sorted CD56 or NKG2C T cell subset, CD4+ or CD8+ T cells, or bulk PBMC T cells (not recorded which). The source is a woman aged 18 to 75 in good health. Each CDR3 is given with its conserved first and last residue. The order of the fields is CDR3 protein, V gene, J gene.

CDR3: CAWSVLSLETQYF
V: TRBV30
J: TRBJ2-5

CDR3: CSARDLVTSNEQFF
V: TRBV20-1
J: TRBJ2-1

CDR3: CASSPIANTGELFF
V: TRBV12-3/TRBV12-4
J: TRBJ2-2

CDR3: CASSPLGGDEQYF
V: TRBV6-1
J: TRBJ2-7

CDR3: CASSPSGAGNTIYF
V: TRBV12-3/TRBV12-4
J: TRBJ1-3

CDR3: CASSPAGTGGIDTQYF
V: TRBV11-2
J: TRBJ2-3

CDR3: CASSLAAQPQHF
V: TRBV7-8
J: TRBJ1-5

CDR3: CASSPRDRASTDTQYF
V: TRBV12-3/TRBV12-4
J: TRBJ2-3

CDR3: CASSNGLAGGRTDTQYF
V: TRBV5-1
J: TRBJ2-3

CDR3: CASSPLAGPGLNEQFF
V: TRBV18
J: TRBJ2-1